This T cell receptor beta chain derives from a study of cytomegalovirus exposure and HLA in healthy donors (dated by TCRdb to 2016 to 2017). With respect to the entire study: An earlier analysis of about 560 of the donors reported over 250 Gb of sequence data and around 120 million unique TCR beta sequences obtained from approximately 180 million T cells. High-throughput TCR immunosequencing, statistical association of individual TCRs with disease status, and machine learning were combined to predict cytomegalovirus infection status. Donor age, sex, ethnicity and CMV serostatus were compiled alongside the repertoire data. Because of strong linkage in the cohort, roughly five DR-DQ haplotypes were treated as single units for association and clustering. A later analysis re-analyzed previously published TCR beta repertoires from roughly 630 donors and added high-resolution HLA genotyping to study TCR occurrence patterns. Of the 398 genotyped donors, roughly 80% fell in the genetic ancestry cluster associated with self-reported Caucasian donors. Besides the first cohort of under 700 subjects, a separate validation cohort made up of 120 or so different subjects was used. Typing coverage differed by locus: A, B, C, DRB1 and DQB1 were typed in about 629-640 donors, DQA1 in about 560, DPA1 in nearly 610, and DPB1 in 450 to 480. A later genetic analysis took genome-wide SNP genotypes for about 60% of the roughly 670 donors and used that subset as a discovery cohort. Class I and class II HLA loci were covered by the typing at four-digit resolution. In the later analysis, no new phenotypic data were used to find candidate immune exposures; instead, reliance was placed on TCR beta sequences and their occurrence across donors. To decide whether each TCR beta V gene segment behaved as functional or pseudogenic, an earlier analysis of 587 of the donors relied on high-throughput TCR beta sequencing. Across some 400 genotyped donors of the cohort, an average of about 240,000 unique TCR beta nucleotide sequences per donor were sequenced, and around 20% of those sequences were non-productive. The study was designed to test whether signatures of past pathogen exposure could be identified by cataloging public T cell receptors. Roughly 300 gigabases of sequencing data and 91 million or so unique TCR sequences made up an early release that covered several hundred HLA-typed donors. The study profiled the T cell repertoires of approximately 700 subjects by immunosequencing and related them to cytomegalovirus serostatus. Every discovery cohort repertoire had been produced on one sequencing platform. What the research found in general, with its limitations: At a false discovery rate of 0.05, a later analysis linked 15,000 to 20,000 TCR beta sequences to specific HLA alleles. The classifier was reported to diagnose cytomegalovirus status with high specificity and sensitivity in both the original cohort and the validation cohort. A later genetic analysis reported fewer N-insertions in productive TCRs among donors in an Asian-associated ancestry cluster than the roughly 700-donor mean. Roughly uniform sequencing depth across donors was assumed in presence/absence analyses, although this assumption may not hold. A total of 164 TCR beta chains were listed by the study as associated with cytomegalovirus. In vitro tests confirmed that three of the cytomegalovirus-associated TCR beta chains recognize cytomegalovirus antigens. Correlated functional status among segregating V segments might reflect linkage disequilibrium, but an unknown experimental factor could not be ruled out. The sequencing pipeline was judged likely to have produced a cluster of highly shared sequence variants as a technical artifact. In an earlier analysis of 587 of the donors, most TCR beta V segments appeared in productive rearrangements about 87% or about 30% of the time, broadly matching IMGT annotations. Because HLA typing was missing for some donors at each locus, association tests included only the typed subset. According to a later analysis, parvovirus B19, influenza, CMV and Epstein-Barr virus appeared linked to several top co-occurrence clusters. Strong co-occurrence of HLA alleles, especially DR and DQ, made assigning TCR associations to individual alleles difficult. A further reported finding was that TCR beta sequences accurately predicted the HLA-A and HLA-B alleles for most subjects in the first cohort. Only TCR beta chains were sequenced in this cohort, and the absence of alpha or paired-chain data limited detectable features. Fewer than 20 rarely observed V segments, including chromosome 9 orphons, were excluded from the earlier analysis of several hundred of the donors because counts were too low. Most CMV-associated TCR beta chains appeared to be HLA-restricted in a later analysis, and the HLA associations seemed to be driven largely by CMV exposure. Most TCR sequences were observed very rarely across donors, whereas some public TCRs were present in many individuals. Some IMGT-functional V segments, including TRBV6-2 and TRBV6-3, could not be distinguished by the 87-base-pair reads and were therefore excluded. The only immune exposure information available for the cohort was CMV serostatus. A later analysis found that HLA-associated TCR beta chains were more clonally expanded and had lower generation probabilities than equally common non-associated chains. According to a later analysis, TCR association rates differed among HLA loci, with DRB1 alleles showing the most associated TCRs and HLA-C alleles showing the fewest. A later genetic analysis associated a missense DCLRE1C variant with V-gene and J-gene trimming of TCR beta chains, and an independent cohort replicated the association. The authors suggested that the approach could potentially be generalized to other disease states and immunological phenotypes.

The cohort was made up of hundreds of healthy bone marrow donors. Cohort members were all nominally healthy when sampled, although unrecorded immune exposures were likely present. The donor tested CMV seronegative and was one of the 352 seronegative cohort members. Every donor gave a peripheral blood sample, and the peripheral blood mononuclear cells from that sample were used for TCR beta sequencing. The Qiagen DNeasy Blood Extraction Kit was used to extract genomic DNA from the blood cell samples. Worth noting for this clone: The specificity of this receptor is unknown. No base qualities exist here, and no much larger clone lies one base off it.

The library was generated by the immunoSEQ multiplex PCR assay. For the multiplex PCR, a mixture combining 60 forward primers for TCR Vbeta segments and 13 reverse primers for TCR Jbeta segments was used. A multiplex PCR assay on genomic DNA amplified the CDR3 region of rearranged TCR beta genes. The amplified TCR beta libraries were sequenced on the Illumina HiSeq System as 87-base-pair reads. The authors' analysis ran thus. A later analysis counted around 72 million unique TCR beta chains across the 670 or so repertoires, and roughly 10 million of these chains were shared by at least two donors. Raw reads were error-corrected and collapsed into unique sequences by a nearest-neighbor algorithm in which closely related sequences were merged to remove PCR and sequencing errors. V, D and J gene segments were assigned by aligning CDR3 sequences to IMGT reference sequences. For a sequence to be retained, a match of at least six nucleotides was required to both a V gene segment and a J gene segment. Rearrangements were classified as productive when the CDR3 lacked stop codons and remained in frame with V and J, and all other rearrangements were classified as non-productive. CDR3 was defined by IMGT convention, running from the second conserved V-encoded cysteine to the conserved J-encoded phenylalanine. Sequences without an unambiguous match to a single V gene segment were excluded from the earlier analysis of a few hundred of the donors. In an earlier analysis of 450 to 700 of the donors, V segments were called functional above 56.7% productive rearrangements and were called segregating when the between-donor standard deviation exceeded 5%. A statistical classification framework was developed to diagnose cytomegalovirus status using the catalog of TCR beta chain sequences. A later analysis assigned V and J genes by comparing TCR nucleotide sequences with IMGT/GENE-DB human TR gene sequences. The TCRdist pipeline was used in a later analysis to assign CDR3 sequences and most-parsimonious VDJ recombination scenarios. In a later analysis, each TCR beta chain was defined by its CDR3 amino acid sequence together with its V-gene family, and reads lacking a unique V-gene family were excluded. In a later analysis, fewer than 600 highly shared, low-generation-probability nucleotide sequences were removed to address suspected cross-contamination and a sequencing artifact. In a later analysis, a clonal expansion index was calculated for each public chain from normalized within-repertoire ranks of inferred template counts. In a later analysis, generation probabilities were computed using a VDJ recombination model fitted to out-of-frame rearrangements, and the results were checked against IGoR. In a later analysis, hypergeometric tests were used to score TCR-TCR, TCR-HLA and TCR-CMV co-occurrence, with a repertoire-size bias correction applied to TCR pairs. A later analysis estimated false discovery rates by permuting HLA or CMV assignments 20 times. In a later analysis, co-occurring TCRs were grouped using DBSCAN, with TCRdist sequence similarity added in when clustering inside HLA-allele-positive subsets. For co-occurrence clustering, repertoires with fewer than 30,000 or more than 120,000 public chains were excluded, along with about five repertoires with anomalous nucleotide sharing. Imported from immuneACCESS, the table was reduced by TCRdb to in-frame sequences with V and J called. These copies leave out some clones; in studies compared against another copy, an unresolved V gene accounts for under half, and the cause of the remainder is not known. The V and J calls and clone size come from that table; D and trimming were worked out from the DNA. The sample yields roughly 130,000 clones; 75% to 90% were counted once. Together, the top ten hold 2% to 2.5% of the sample.

From V the trimming removes 6 bases and from J it removes 1 base, while the gene matches leave 4 bases of the junction unaccounted for. CDR3 length: 14 amino acids, cysteine to phenylalanine. Only the CDR3 portion is preserved as DNA: 42 bases, with reading frame beginning at the first base. According to the germline V gene, CDR1 reads SNHLY and CDR2 reads FYNNEI. The receptor's source is a young man in good health and CMV-seronegative. This chain is built from TRBV2 and TRBJ2-7; 9 bases in the middle match TRBD1. The sequencing sample was made of PBMCs. In nucleotides, the sequence is TGTGCCAGCAGGGGCGACAGGGGGTCCTACGAGCAGTACTTC. The translation is CASRGDRGSYEQYF.